These 13 T cell receptor beta chains share one sample of origin, sequenced in a study of early T cells in non-severe SARS-CoV-2 infection. From the 5' RACE reads, TCRdb called clonotypes with MiXCR, one entry per CDR3 protein. Among tens of thousands of distinct CDR3 sequences listed, about 10% were seen once. The sample comprised whole blood. The source of these receptors is an adult who was a healthcare worker with PCR-confirmed SARS-CoV-2 infection or an uninfected control (not recorded which).

The chain joins TRBV11-2 to TRBJ2-7; D is unresolved. V was pared by 2 bases and J by 2 bases, with 10 bases between. The CDR3 totals 14 residues. Germline values: CDR1 SGHAT, CDR2 FQNNGV. The CDR3 spells CASSLLALTYEQYF. The DNA for the CDR3 is TGTGCCAGCAGCTTACTGGCCTTAACCTACGAGCAGTACTTC.

The CDR3 DNA is TGTGCCAGCAGCTTTGGACTAGCGGACCACAATGAGCAGTTCTTC. This translates into CASSFGLADHNEQFF. The V and J genes are TRBV11-1 and TRBJ2-1, with TRBD2 matching 10 bases. This CDR3 spans 15 amino acids. V shed 3 bases, J shed 5 bases, and the junction held 4 bases outside the gene matches. Germline CDR1 reads SGHAT; CDR2 reads FQDESV (reference sequence).

This clonotype has at least ten counts. This chain connects TRBV9 to TRBJ2-7, with no clear D. This CDR3 is 13 amino acids long. Germline assignment: CDR1 SGDLS and CDR2 YYNGEE. V was cut by 4 bases and J by 4 bases, with 12 bases left in between. CDR3: CASSPSFGYEQYF. CDR3 nucleotides: TGTGCCAGCAGCCCCAGCTTCGGGTACGAGCAGTACTTC.

The V gene is TRBV13, the J gene TRBJ2-7; D is perhaps TRBD2 (6 bases). This CDR3 contains 15 residues. From germline, CDR1 is PRHDT and CDR2 FYEKMQ (reference sequence). V dropped 2 bases and J dropped 2 bases, with 13 bases sitting between them. In DNA form, the CDR3 reads TGTGCCAGCAGCTTATTCGGGGCGGGGACCTACGAGCAGTACTTC. Amino acids: CASSLFGAGTYEQYF.

This rearrangement joins TRBV19 to TRBJ2-2; D is undetermined. Germline CDR1 is LNHDA and CDR2 is SQIVND (reference sequence). V shed 5 bases and J shed 0 bases, with 13 bases lying between them. The CDR3 is made up of 16 amino acids. Written as DNA, the CDR3 is TGTGCCAGTAGTGCCCAGACTGCAGCGAACACCGGGGAGCTGTTTTTT. It encodes CASSAQTAANTGELFF.

This clonotype was picked up a small number of times. This rearrangement joins TRBV20-1 to TRBJ2-3; 8 nucleotides agree with TRBD2. The CDR3 is 14 residues long. Unmatched junction bases numbered 2, after V lost 2 bases and J lost 1 base. CDR1 DFQATT and CDR2 SNEGSKA come from the germline V gene (reference sequence). This chain's CDR3 is CSARLAGRTDTQYF. The CDR3 nucleotides are TGCAGTGCTAGACTAGCGGGCCGCACAGATACGCAGTATTTT.

This clonotype was seen many times. The rearrangement joins TRBV6-2 or TRBV6-3 to TRBJ1-6; possibly TRBD1 for D (5 bases). Germline-derived CDR1 and CDR2 are MNHEY and SVGEGT. The CDR3 covers 16 residues. The germline V and J ends were trimmed by 10 bases and 10 bases, with 26 bases remaining between them. The CDR3 DNA reads as TGTGCCACCGTTGGTAGGGACCGAAGTCTCGGCTCACCCCTCCACTTT. Translated: CATVGRDRSLGSPLHF.

The chain has TRBV6-1 and TRBJ1-1, with D possibly matching TRBD1 (5 bases). The V end lost 0 bases, the J end lost 11 bases, and 10 bases lay between the germline ends. This CDR3 is 12 amino acids long. CDR1 MNHNS and CDR2 SASEGT come from the germline V gene. The CDR3, as DNA: TGTGCCAGCAGTGAAGCGGGGCAGAGGGCTTTCTTT. Residues: CASSEAGQRAFF.

This clonotype was seen a few times. The chain uses TRBV10-2 and TRBJ2-5; D call uncertain. Trimming removed 0 bases at V and 5 bases at J, with 10 bases between. Per germline, CDR1 WSHSY and CDR2 SAAADI. This CDR3 contains 14 residues. For the CDR3, the DNA is TGCGCCAGCAGTGAGTCAAGCCAGTGGGAGACCCAGTACTTC. Amino acid sequence: CASSESSQWETQYF.

This clonotype was seen only a few times. The rearrangement joins TRBV29-1 to TRBJ2-1; D not resolved. The length of the CDR3 is 11 residues. Germline V gene sequence: CDR1 SQVTM, CDR2 ANQGSEA. V dropped 3 bases and J dropped 13 bases, with 13 bases sitting between them. For the CDR3, the DNA is TGCAGCGTTGAGATCTATTCGGCCCAGTTCTTC. This encodes CSVEIYSAQFF.

This clonotype was recorded at least ten times. The chain uses TRBV20-1 and TRBJ1-4; D may be TRBD1 (6 bases). The CDR3 totals 13 residues. V shed 6 bases and J shed 5 bases, with 13 bases lying between them. Germline loops: CDR1 DFQATT, CDR2 SNEGSKA (reference sequence). For the CDR3, the DNA is TGCAGTGCCCTACAGGGAGGGAATGAAAAACTGTTTTTT. This gives the protein CSALQGGNEKLFF.

This clonotype was picked up a small number of times. The rearrangement joins TRBV30 to TRBJ2-3; 16 nucleotides agree with TRBD2. The CDR3 totals 17 residues. V was clipped by 1 base and J by 4 bases; unmatched bases: 5. Germline assignment: CDR1 GTSNPN and CDR2 SVGIG (reference sequence). DNA of the CDR3: TGTGCCTGGAGTGAGGGACTAGCGGGAGGGGTCCCAGATACGCAGTATTTT. Residues: CAWSEGLAGGVPDTQYF.

The sample holds many counts of this clonotype. The chain recombines TRBV3-1 with TRBJ1-1; no definite D call. V was shortened by 4 bases and J by 2 bases, with 11 bases between the two germline ends. Germline lookup yields CDR1 LGHDT and CDR2 YNNKEL (reference sequence). The length of the CDR3 is 14 residues. In DNA form, the CDR3 reads TGTGCCAGCAGCCCGCAGGCGAGAAACACTGAAGCTTTCTTT. The encoded protein is CASSPQARNTEAFF.